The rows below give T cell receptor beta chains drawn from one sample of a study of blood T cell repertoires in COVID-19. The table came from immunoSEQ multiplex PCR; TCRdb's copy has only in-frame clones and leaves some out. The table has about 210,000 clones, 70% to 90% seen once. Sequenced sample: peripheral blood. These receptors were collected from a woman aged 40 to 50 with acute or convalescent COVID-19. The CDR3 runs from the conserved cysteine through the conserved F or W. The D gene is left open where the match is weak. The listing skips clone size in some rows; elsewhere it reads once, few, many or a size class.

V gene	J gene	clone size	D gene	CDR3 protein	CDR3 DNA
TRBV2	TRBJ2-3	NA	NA	CASSQGPGHTQYF	TGTGCCAGCAGCCAGGGTCCAGGGCATACGCAGTATTTT
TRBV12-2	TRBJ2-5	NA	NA	CASRPRGQNLVETQYF	TGTGCAAGTCGCCCCCGGGGACAGAACCTGGTAGAGACCCAGTACTTC
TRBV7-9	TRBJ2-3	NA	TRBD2	CASSRGGLAGQRTDTQYF	TGTGCCAGCAGCCGCGGGGGACTAGCGGGGCAACGCACAGATACGCAGTATTTT
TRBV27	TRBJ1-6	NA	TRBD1	CASSRPGQGNSPLHF	TGTGCCAGCAGTCGACCGGGACAGGGTAATTCACCCCTCCACTTT
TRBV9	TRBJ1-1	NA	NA	CASGRRGHSNTEAFF	TGTGCCAGCGGACGAAGGGGCCACTCGAACACTGAAGCTTTCTTT
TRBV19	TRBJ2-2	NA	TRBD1	CASSIAGQGWTGELFF	TGTGCCAGTAGTATAGCCGGACAGGGGTGGACCGGGGAGCTGTTTTTT
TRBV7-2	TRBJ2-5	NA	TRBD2	CASGLRLAGGWTKETQYF	TGTGCCAGCGGCTTAAGACTAGCGGGGGGGTGGACTAAGGAGACCCAGTACTTC
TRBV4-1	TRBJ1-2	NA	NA	CASSHLTQGFGYTF	TGCGCCAGCAGCCATCTCACCCAGGGGTTTGGCTACACCTTC
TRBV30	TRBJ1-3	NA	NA	CAWSVTAGNTIYF	TGTGCCTGGAGTGTCACCGCGGGAAACACCATATATTTT
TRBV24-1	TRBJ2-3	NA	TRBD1	CATSETGEDTQYF	TGTGCCACCAGTGAGACAGGGGAAGATACGCAGTATTTT
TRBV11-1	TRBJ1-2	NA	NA	CASTPQRGFKTGGYTF	TGTGCCAGCACCCCCCAGCGGGGGTTTAAAACAGGTGGCTACACCTTC
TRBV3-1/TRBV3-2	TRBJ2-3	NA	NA	CASSHALGSADTQYF	TGTGCCAGCAGCCACGCCCTGGGGAGCGCAGATACGCAGTATTTT
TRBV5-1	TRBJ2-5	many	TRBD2	CASSLQGTSRETQYF	TGCGCCAGCAGCTTGCAGGGGACTAGTCGAGAGACCCAGTACTTC
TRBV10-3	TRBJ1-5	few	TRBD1	CAISGTGEGQPQHF	TGTGCCATCAGCGGGACAGGGGAGGGTCAGCCCCAGCATTTT
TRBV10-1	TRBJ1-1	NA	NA	CASTAGRPEAFF	TGCGCCAGCACCGCGGGAAGGCCTGAAGCTTTCTTT
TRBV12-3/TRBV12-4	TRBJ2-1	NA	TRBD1	CASSPGTANEQFF	TGTGCCAGCAGTCCTGGGACAGCCAATGAGCAGTTCTTC
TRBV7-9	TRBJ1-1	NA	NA	CASSPIGVGTEAFF	TGTGCCAGCAGCCCCATCGGGGTCGGGACTGAAGCTTTCTTT
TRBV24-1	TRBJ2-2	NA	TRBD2	CATSDWRGLTGELFF	TGTGCCACCAGTGATTGGCGGGGGTTGACCGGGGAGCTGTTTTTT
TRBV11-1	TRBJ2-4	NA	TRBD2	CASSSAGGENIQYF	TGTGCCAGCAGCTCAGCGGGGGGTGAAAACATTCAGTACTTC
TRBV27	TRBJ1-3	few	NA	CASSPLAPSLLAGRSSGNTIYF	TGTGCCAGCAGTCCCCTAGCCCCTTCTCTGCTGGCGGGACGGAGCTCTGGAAACACCATATATTTT
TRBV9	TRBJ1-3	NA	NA	CASSASGSSGNTIYF	TGTGCCAGCAGCGCGTCGGGGTCCTCTGGAAACACCATATATTTT
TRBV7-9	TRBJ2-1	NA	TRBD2	CASSPGVAGGHEQFF	TGTGCCAGCAGCCCCGGGGTAGCGGGGGGGCATGAGCAGTTCTTC